This TCR beta chain was retrieved from a study of T cell changes during pregnancy in multiple sclerosis. This clone has more than one count but fewer than ten. With 1 base clipped from V and 1 base from J, the junction kept 5 bases outside the gene matches. Looked up from germline, CDR1 is SGHNT and CDR2 is YYREEE (reference sequence). The length of the CDR3 is 17 residues. The repertoire was sequenced with immunoSEQ multiplex PCR; TCRdb's copy has only in-frame clones and lacks some. The sample records 60,000 or so clones, about 88% being singletons. This TCR came from a female donor with multiple sclerosis, enrolled in a pregnancy study. The rearrangement uses TRBV5-4 and TRBJ2-3; 11 bases agree with TRBD2. The sequencing here drew on peripheral blood, taken in the first trimester of pregnancy. This chain's CDR3 is CASSLLLAGGRTDTQYF. The CDR3 nucleotides are TGTGCCAGCAGCTTGCTCTTAGCGGGAGGGCGCACAGATACGCAGTATTTT.